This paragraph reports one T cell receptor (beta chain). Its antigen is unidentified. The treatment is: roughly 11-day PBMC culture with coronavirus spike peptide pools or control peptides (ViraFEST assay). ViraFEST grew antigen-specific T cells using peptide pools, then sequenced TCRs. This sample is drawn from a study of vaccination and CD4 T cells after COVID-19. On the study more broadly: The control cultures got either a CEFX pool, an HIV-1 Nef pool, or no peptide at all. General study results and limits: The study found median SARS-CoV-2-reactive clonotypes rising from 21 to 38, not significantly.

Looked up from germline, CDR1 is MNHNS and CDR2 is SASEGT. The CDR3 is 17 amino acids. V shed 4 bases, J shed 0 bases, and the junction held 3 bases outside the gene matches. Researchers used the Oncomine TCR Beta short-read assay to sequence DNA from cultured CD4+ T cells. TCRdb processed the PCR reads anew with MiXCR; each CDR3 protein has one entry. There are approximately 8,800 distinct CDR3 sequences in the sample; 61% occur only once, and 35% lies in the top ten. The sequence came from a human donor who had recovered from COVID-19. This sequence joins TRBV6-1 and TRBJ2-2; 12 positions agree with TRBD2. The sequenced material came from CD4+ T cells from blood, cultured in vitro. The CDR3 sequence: CASSVTSGGTNTGELFF. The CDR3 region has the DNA TGTGCCAGCAGTGTCACTAGCGGGGGGACGAACACCGGGGAGCTGTTTTTT.